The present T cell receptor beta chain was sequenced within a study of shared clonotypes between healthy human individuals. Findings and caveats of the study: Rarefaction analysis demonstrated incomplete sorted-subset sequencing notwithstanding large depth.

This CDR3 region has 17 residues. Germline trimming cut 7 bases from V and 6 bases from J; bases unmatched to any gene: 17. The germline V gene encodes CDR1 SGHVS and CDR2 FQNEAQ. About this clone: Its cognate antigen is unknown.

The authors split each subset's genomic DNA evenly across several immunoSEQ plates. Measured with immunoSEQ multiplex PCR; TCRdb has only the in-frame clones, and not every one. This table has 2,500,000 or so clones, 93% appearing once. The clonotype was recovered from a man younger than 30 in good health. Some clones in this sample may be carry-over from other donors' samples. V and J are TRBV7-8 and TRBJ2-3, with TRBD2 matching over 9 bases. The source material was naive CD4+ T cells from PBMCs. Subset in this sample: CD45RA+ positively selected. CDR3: CASTPFLSGGRADTQYF. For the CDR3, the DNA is TGTGCCAGCACCCCGTTCCTCTCCGGCGGGAGGGCCGATACGCAGTATTTT.